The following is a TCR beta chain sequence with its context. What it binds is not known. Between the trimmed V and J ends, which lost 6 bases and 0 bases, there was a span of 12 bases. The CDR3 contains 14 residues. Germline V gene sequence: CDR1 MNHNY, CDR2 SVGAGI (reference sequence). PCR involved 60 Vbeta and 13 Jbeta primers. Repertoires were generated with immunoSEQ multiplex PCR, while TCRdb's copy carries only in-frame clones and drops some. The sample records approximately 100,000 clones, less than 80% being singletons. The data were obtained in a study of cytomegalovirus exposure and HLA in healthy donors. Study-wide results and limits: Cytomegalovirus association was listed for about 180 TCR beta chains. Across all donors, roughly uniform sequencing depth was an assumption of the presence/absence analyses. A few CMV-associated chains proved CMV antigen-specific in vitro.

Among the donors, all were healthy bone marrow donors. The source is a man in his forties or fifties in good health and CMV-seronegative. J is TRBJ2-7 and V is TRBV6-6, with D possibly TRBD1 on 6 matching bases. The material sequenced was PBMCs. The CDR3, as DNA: TGTGCCAGCAGCCCCAGACAGGCCTCCTACGAGCAGTACTTC. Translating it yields CASSPRQASYEQYF.